This T cell receptor (beta chain) was retrieved from a study of blood T cell repertoires in COVID-19. Across the whole study: There were acute and convalescent COVID-19 samples, and they came from the United States, Italy and Spain.

V was clipped by 3 bases and J by 1 base; unmatched bases: 2. The CDR3 has 14 amino acids. Per germline, CDR1 SGDLS and CDR2 YYNGEE. The repertoire was sequenced with immunoSEQ multiplex PCR; TCRdb's copy has only in-frame clones and lacks some. Here the sample spans around 57,000 clones, around 87% being singletons. Input material: peripheral blood. The receptor was derived from a woman aged 80 or over with COVID-19, enrolled during active disease. The J gene is TRBJ1-1, the V gene TRBV9; TRBD1 matches 8 bases. For the CDR3, the DNA is TGTGCCAGCAGCGCGACAGGGGCGAACACTGAAGCTTTCTTT. Its translation: CASSATGANTEAFF.